This is a list of T cell receptor beta chains from one sample in a study of beta chain features in type 1 diabetes. Method: immunoSEQ multiplex PCR; TCRdb's copy keeps in-frame clones and lacks some. The data hold about 210,000 clones, with roughly 11% observed a single time. Material: central memory CD4+ T cells from blood. All receptors derive from a man aged 18 to 30 in good health. CDR3s include the opening cysteine and the closing phenylalanine or tryptophan. The order of the fields is clone size, D gene, J gene, V gene, CDR3 DNA, CDR3 protein. The D gene is left open where the match is weak. Size is omitted from some rows. Given values are once, few, many or a class for expanded clones.

few,.,TRBJ2-7,TRBV6-5,TGTGCCAGCAGTTACGATCTGGAGCGCCGCCTCTACGAGCAGTACTTC,CASSYDLERRLYEQYF
.,.,TRBJ2-1,TRBV5-1,TGCGCCAGCAGCTTCAGTAGCGGTCAGGGGGATGTTGCGTTCTTC,CASSFSSGQGDVAFF
.,.,TRBJ2-5,TRBV28,TGTGCCAGCAGTCCCCGATACCAAGAGACCCAGTACTTC,CASSPRYQETQYF
few,.,TRBJ2-3,TRBV20-1,TGCAGTGCTAGGTCGGGGAGTACGCAGTATTTT,CSARSGSTQYF
many,TRBD2,TRBJ2-1,TRBV4-1,TGCGCCAGCAGCCAAGTGAATCTGGGACTAGGGACCTACAATGAGCAGTTCTTC,CASSQVNLGLGTYNEQFF
.,.,TRBJ2-5,TRBV9,TGTGCCAGCAGCGTTCAGGGAGAGACCCAGTACTTC,CASSVQGETQYF
few,TRBD2,TRBJ2-7,TRBV30,TGTGCCTGGAGTGGGACTAGCGGGAGGTACCTCTCCTACGAGCAGTACTTC,CAWSGTSGRYLSYEQYF
.,.,TRBJ2-1,TRBV7-9,TGTGCCAGCAGCTTCTCTAGCGCCCCTGAGCAGTTCTTC,CASSFSSAPEQFF
.,.,TRBJ2-1,TRBV5-1,TGCGCCAGCAGCTTGGTCGGGGAGTCCTACAATGAGCAGTTCTTC,CASSLVGESYNEQFF
.,.,TRBJ2-1,TRBV27,TGTGCCAGCAGTTCGGACAGCCCTATCGGGGAGCAGTTCTTC,CASSSDSPIGEQFF
.,.,TRBJ1-2,TRBV5-4,TGTGCCAGCAGCTTGGGACAGAATAAACACTATGGCTACACCTTC,CASSLGQNKHYGYTF
.,.,TRBJ2-1,TRBV5-1,TGCGCCAGCAGCTTGGGGCAGCCCACCTACAATGAGCAGTTCTTC,CASSLGQPTYNEQFF
.,TRBD1,TRBJ1-2,TRBV27,TGTGCCAGCAGTCCGACAGGGGGCTATGGCTACACCTTC,CASSPTGGYGYTF
few,TRBD2,TRBJ2-1,TRBV10-3,TGTGCCATCAGTGGTAATGCGGCGGGAGGGCCAAGTGAGCAGTTCTTC,CAISGNAAGGPSEQFF
many,TRBD1,TRBJ2-4,TRBV19,TGTGCCAGTAGTCCGTACGACAGGGGGAAAAACATTCAGTACTTC,CASSPYDRGKNIQYF
.,TRBD1,TRBJ2-1,TRBV6-1,TGTGCCAGCAGTGGTCCCGGGACAGGGGCCCCCGATGAGCAGTTCTTC,CASSGPGTGAPDEQFF
few,.,TRBJ1-1,TRBV7-9,TGTGCCGTCGGTAAGGGGAACACTGAAGCTTTCTTT,CAVGKGNTEAFF
.,TRBD1,TRBJ2-7,TRBV30,TGTGCCTGGAGTGGGGACAGAACCTACGAGCAGTACTTC,CAWSGDRTYEQYF
few,TRBD2,TRBJ2-1,TRBV30,TGTGCCTGGAGTGAGGGACTAGCGGCCTACAATGAGCAGTTCTTC,CAWSEGLAAYNEQFF
few,TRBD2,TRBJ2-7,TRBV29-1,TGCAGCGGCGGACTAGGTTCTGAGGCGCAGTACTTC,CSGGLGSEAQYF
.,.,TRBJ1-1,TRBV4-3,TGCGCCAGCAGCCGAGGGGCTAGGAACACTGAAGCTTTCTTT,CASSRGARNTEAFF
.,.,TRBJ1-5,TRBV6-1,TGTGCCAGCAGAGCGGACAGTCTAACGAGGCCCCAGCATTTT,CASRADSLTRPQHF
.,TRBD1,TRBJ2-5,TRBV6-5,TGTGCCAGCAGCCGGGACAGCCGGCAAGAGACCCAGTACTTC,CASSRDSRQETQYF
.,.,TRBJ2-4,TRBV28,TGTGCCAGCACCGACCCTCCGGGACAAGGGTTAGCCAAAAACATTCAGTACTTC,CASTDPPGQGLAKNIQYF
.,.,TRBJ2-7,TRBV7-9,TGTGCCAGCAGCTTCGGCCTTTTGGGAAGCGAGCAGTACTTC,CASSFGLLGSEQYF
few,TRBD1,TRBJ2-1,TRBV15,TGTGCCACCAGCACGTACGGACAGGGTAGGAATGAGCAGTTCTTC,CATSTYGQGRNEQFF
few,TRBD2,TRBJ2-1,TRBV30,TGTGCCTGGAGCCCCGGGTGGAGCGGGAGAGGGAATGAGCAGTTCTTC,CAWSPGWSGRGNEQFF
few,.,TRBJ2-3,TRBV20-1,TGCAGTGCCCAGGGGACAGATACGCAGTATTTT,CSAQGTDTQYF
.,TRBD1,TRBJ1-1,TRBV25-1,TGTGCCAGCACCGGAACAGGGGATCGAGCTTTCTTT,CASTGTGDRAFF
few,.,TRBJ2-1,TRBV19,TGTGCCAGTAGTGTTCAGGGAAGCAATGAGCAGTTCTTC,CASSVQGSNEQFF
few,TRBD2,TRBJ2-1,TRBV27,TGTGCCAGCAGTTTAGCTTCCAGCGGGAGATATGAGCAGTTCTTC,CASSLASSGRYEQFF
few,.,TRBJ2-5,TRBV5-4,TGTGCCAGCAGCTTGGATGCGTCCCCGGGGCTTTCCCAGTACTTC,CASSLDASPGLSQYF
.,TRBD2,TRBJ2-3,TRBV10-3,TGTGCCATCAGTATGGGAGGGAGTGCAGATACGCAGTATTTT,CAISMGGSADTQYF
few,.,TRBJ1-1,TRBV2,TGTGCCAGCAGTGAATTCCGGCAGGGGAACACTGAAGCTTTCTTT,CASSEFRQGNTEAFF
many,.,TRBJ2-7,TRBV6-5,TGTGCCAGCAGAAACCTCTTGTCTGGGGGGTACGAGCAGTACTTC,CASRNLLSGGYEQYF
.,.,TRBJ2-1,TRBV29-1,TGCAGCGTTGAAAGTTACAATGAGCAGTTCTTC,CSVESYNEQFF
.,.,TRBJ2-1,TRBV9,TGTGCCAGCAGCCTCAGAGGGTTCTCCTACAATGAGCAGTTCTTC,CASSLRGFSYNEQFF
few,.,TRBJ2-1,TRBV29-1,TGCAGCGTTGAAGTCCCTCGTGGGGGGTACAATGAGCAGTTCTTC,CSVEVPRGGYNEQFF
few,.,TRBJ2-6,TRBV18,TGTGCCAGCTCATCTGGACAGTCTGGGGCCAACGTCCTGACTTTC,CASSSGQSGANVLTF
.,.,TRBJ1-2,TRBV18,TGTGCCAGCTCCCCAAACCGGGACGGATATAGGCTCCCCTATGGCTACACCTTC,CASSPNRDGYRLPYGYTF
few,.,TRBJ1-2,TRBV28,TGTGCCAGCAGCCTCCCGAGCCTACCGTATGGCTACACCTTC,CASSLPSLPYGYTF
many,.,TRBJ1-2,TRBV14,TGTGCCAGCAGCCAAGACCTTATGAGGGGCTACACCTTC,CASSQDLMRGYTF
.,.,TRBJ1-2,TRBV27,TGTGCCAGCAGTTTACAGGGCTACTATGGCTACACCTTC,CASSLQGYYGYTF
many,.,TRBJ2-1,TRBV30,TGTGCCTGGAACCAGTGGAATGAGCAGTTCTTC,CAWNQWNEQFF
.,.,TRBJ2-5,TRBV28,TGTGCCAGCAGTTTAAGCCCCCAGACCCAGTACTTC,CASSLSPQTQYF
.,.,TRBJ1-2,TRBV29-1,TGCAGCGCCGGGGGGCAGACTGGCTACACCTTC,CSAGGQTGYTF
.,TRBD1,TRBJ2-1,TRBV25-1,TGTGCCAGCAGTGAATTATGGACAGGCTACAATGAGCAGTTCTTC,CASSELWTGYNEQFF
few,.,TRBJ1-1,TRBV20-1,TGCAGTGTCTGGGGTGGCACTGAAGCTTTCTTT,CSVWGGTEAFF
.,.,TRBJ2-6,TRBV7-9,TGTGCCAGCAGCTTGGGGGCAGGTAGCTCTGGGGCCAACGTCCTGACTTTC,CASSLGAGSSGANVLTF
.,TRBD1,TRBJ2-5,TRBV5-5,TGTGCCAGCAGCCCCGACAGGGGGCGGGAGACCCAGTACTTC,CASSPDRGRETQYF
.,.,TRBJ2-2,TRBV27,TGTGCCAGCAGTTTATCATGGGGTAGCGGGGAGCTGTTTTTT,CASSLSWGSGELFF
many,TRBD2,TRBJ2-4,TRBV19,TGTGCCAGTAGGGCGGGACTAGCGGGAGCGGCCAAAAACATTCAGTACTTC,CASRAGLAGAAKNIQYF